This T cell receptor beta chain was recorded in a study of cytomegalovirus exposure and HLA in healthy donors. Study-level information: Roughly 80 million unique TCRs from HLA-typed donors made up an early data release.

Study outcomes and limitations: The investigators catalogued 180 or so TCR beta chains as cytomegalovirus-associated. Later genetic work tied a missense DCLRE1C variant to beta-chain V and J trimming.

Donors consisted of healthy bone marrow donors. Comment on this clone: Its antigen is unknown.

Primers for the PCR totalled 60 Vbeta and 13 Jbeta. Assay used: immunoSEQ multiplex PCR; TCRdb lists only in-frame clones, some missing. The data contain approximately 190,000 clones, approximately 82% of them seen just once; the ten biggest clones take up about 1.7%. This sequence was found in a man aged 40-49 years in good health and CMV-seropositive. The sample taken for sequencing was PBMCs.

CDR3 residues: CAWSAYVPGELFF. The CDR3, as DNA: TGTGCCTGGAGTGCTTATGTCCCCGGGGAGCTGTTTTTT. The chain joins TRBV30 to TRBJ2-2; D uncertain. Trimming pared 1 base from V and 6 bases from J, leaving 9 bases between. Germline lookup yields CDR1 GTSNPN and CDR2 SVGIG (reference sequence). The CDR3 totals 13 residues.